The 4 T cell receptor beta chains reported below all come from one sample, sequenced in a study of cytomegalovirus exposure and HLA in healthy donors. The study ran its PCR with 60 Vbeta and 13 Jbeta primers. Data came from immunoSEQ multiplex PCR; TCRdb stores just in-frame clones and leaves some out. The sample has 210,000 or so clones; around 80% are singletons. Material for sequencing was PBMCs. These TCRs come from a boy aged 2-9 years in good health and CMV-seronegative.

In DNA form, the CDR3 reads TGTGCCACCCGGGGCGGGAGTATGGAGACCCAGTACTTC. It is translated as CATRGGSMETQYF. This chain joins TRBV6-1 and TRBJ2-5, with 7 bases lining up with TRBD2. The J segment lost 5 bases and the V segment lost 10 bases, leaving 10 bases of the junction unmatched. The V gene's germline CDR1 is MNHNS and CDR2 SASEGT. The CDR3 totals 13 residues.

The chain has TRBV5-1 and TRBJ2-2; 10 bases fit TRBD2. This CDR3 has 18 amino acids. V dropped 2 bases and J dropped 3; count of bases not matched to a gene: 10. Germline lookup yields CDR1 SGHRS and CDR2 YFSETQ. This CDR3 reads CASSFRVAGGVYTGELFF. The DNA of the CDR3 is TGCGCCAGCAGCTTCCGAGTAGCGGGGGGCGTGTACACCGGGGAGCTGTTTTTT.

This chain links TRBV12-5 with TRBJ2-1, with TRBD1 matching over 10 bases. Per the germline V gene, CDR1 is LGHNT and CDR2 is FRNRAP. V shed 8 bases, J shed 6 bases, and the junction held 10 bases outside the gene matches. The length of the CDR3 is 15 residues. The DNA of the CDR3 is TGTGCTAGTTCGACCGGGACAGGGGCAGCCAATGAGCAGTTCTTC. Residues: CASSTGTGAANEQFF.

The chain combines TRBV5-1 with TRBJ2-2; 12 nucleotides agree with TRBD2. The V segment lost 3 bases and the J segment 6 bases; nucleotides outside the gene matches: 6. Germline CDR1 is SGHRS and CDR2 is YFSETQ. The CDR3 runs 16 residues. The CDR3: CASSWSTSGSSGELFF. The CDR3 DNA is TGCGCCAGCAGCTGGTCGACTAGCGGGAGTTCCGGGGAGCTGTTTTTT.